What follows are 18 T cell receptor beta chains derived from one specimen sequenced in a study of T cell responses to AZD1222 COVID-19 vaccine. TCRdb's copy holds only in-frame clones and misses some; the assay was immunoSEQ multiplex PCR. The table shows roughly 160,000 clones, with more than 75% occurring only once. Specimen: peripheral blood, collected 28 days after the second AZD1222 dose. These receptors were taken from an adult who received the AZD1222 COVID-19 vaccine.

The chain joins TRBV19 to TRBJ2-7; D call uncertain. Germline V gene sequence: CDR1 LNHDA, CDR2 SQIVND (reference sequence). Trimming removed 8 bases from V and 2 bases from J, with 10 bases in between. The CDR3 consists of 12 residues. The CDR3 DNA follows: TGTGCCAGTGGTGACGGCCCCTACGAGCAGTACTTC. Protein product: CASGDGPYEQYF.

This sequence joins TRBV15 and TRBJ1-4, with D perhaps matching TRBD1 (5 bases). CDR3 size: 14 residues. Trimming removed 3 bases at V and 13 bases at J, with 18 bases between. Germline V gives CDR1 LNHNV, CDR2 YYDKDF (reference sequence). CDR3 nucleotide sequence: TGTGCCACCAGCAGGCCACAGGACGAACGGGGACTGTTTTTT. This gives the protein CATSRPQDERGLFF.

The J gene is TRBJ2-3, the V gene TRBV3-1 (or the pseudogene TRBV3-2); tentative D call: TRBD1 (7 bases). Germline V gene data show CDR1 as LGHDT and CDR2 as YNNKEL (reference sequence). Trimming stripped 4 bases from V and 0 bases from J, with 23 bases between. CDR3 length equals 19 residues. The CDR3 nucleotides are TGTGCCAGCAGCCTAGGGGGCGGTAGCGGATTTTCTAGCACAGATACGCAGTATTTT. Encoded protein: CASSLGGGSGFSSTDTQYF.

Only one count was recorded for this clone. As DNA, the CDR3 is TGTGCCAGCAGTGAAATGGTGGTGACGAGCTCCTACGAGCAGTACTTC. Amino acid sequence: CASSEMVVTSSYEQYF. The gene calls are TRBV6-1 and TRBJ2-7; D remains unclear. Trimming shortened V by 2 bases and J by 0 bases, and 14 bases separated the two germline ends. Germline values: CDR1 MNHNS, CDR2 SASEGT. CDR3 length: 16 amino acids.

The count of this clone is one. The V and J genes are TRBV3-1 (or the pseudogene TRBV3-2) and TRBJ2-7, with a tentative D call TRBD1 (6 bases). The CDR3 sequence is 14 residues long. Trimming pared 6 bases from V and 3 bases from J, leaving 15 bases between. CDR1 LGHDT and CDR2 YNNKEL come from the germline V gene (reference sequence). CDR3 bases: TGTGCCAGCAGGGCAGCCGGGACAAGCTACGAGCAGTACTTC. Translation gives CASRAAGTSYEQYF.

The chain is built from TRBV3-1 (or the pseudogene TRBV3-2) and TRBJ2-3; 10 bases fit TRBD2. There are 14 residues in the CDR3. Per germline, CDR1 LGHDT and CDR2 YNNKEL (reference sequence). Losses at the gene ends were 5 bases for V and 2 bases for J; bases not matched to a gene: 1. CDR3 sequence: CASSTSGVTDTQYF. DNA for the CDR3: TGTGCCAGCAGCACTAGCGGGGTCACAGATACGCAGTATTTT.

CDR3 bases: TGTGCCATCAGACGACAGACGAACACTGAAGCTTTCTTT. As protein: CAIRRQTNTEAFF. The chain recombines TRBV10-3 with TRBJ1-1; TRBD1 might be the D (5 bases). Germline assignment: CDR1 ENHRY and CDR2 SYGVKD. The CDR3 totals 13 residues. V was trimmed by 6 bases and J by 1 base, leaving 9 bases between them.

The gene calls are TRBV4-1 and TRBJ1-5, with 9 bases that match TRBD1. This CDR3 spans 16 amino acids. The germline V gene has CDR1 MGHRA and CDR2 YSYEKL. V shed 4 bases, J shed 7 bases, and the junction held 11 bases outside the gene matches. The CDR3 DNA reads as TGCGCCAGCAGCCCTAAGCCGCCGGGACAGGGCCAGCCCCAGCATTTT. This translates into CASSPKPPGQGQPQHF.

This clone is a singleton in its sample. The chain joins TRBV25-1 to TRBJ1-6, with TRBD1 matching 7 bases. This CDR3 is built from 14 residues. Germline lookup yields CDR1 MGHDK and CDR2 SYGVNS. Trimming took 7 bases from V and 9 from J; bases not matched to a gene: 9. The CDR3 region is CASNPTGLGSPLHF. CDR3 DNA sequence: TGTGCCAGCAACCCGACAGGGTTGGGTTCACCCCTCCACTTT.

The chain recombines TRBV3-1 (or the pseudogene TRBV3-2) with TRBJ2-5; 7 bases align to TRBD2. Per germline, CDR1 LGHDT and CDR2 YNNKEL (reference sequence). The ends lost 1 base at V and 2 bases at J; junction bases unmatched: 4. The CDR3 extends over 15 amino acids. The CDR3: CASSQAGGGQETQYF. CDR3 nucleotides: TGTGCCAGCAGCCAAGCGGGCGGGGGTCAAGAGACCCAGTACTTC.

The chain couples TRBV5-1 to TRBJ1-1; 9 nucleotides match TRBD1. The length of the CDR3 is 14 residues. In germline, CDR1 is SGHRS, CDR2 YFSETQ. Losses at the gene ends were 4 bases for V and 4 bases for J; bases not matched to a gene: 5. CDR3: CASSHRGPGTEAFF. As DNA, the CDR3 is TGCGCCAGCAGCCACAGGGGGCCGGGCACTGAAGCTTTCTTT. Full variable domain (rest looked up from reference TRBV5-1 and TRBJ1-1): KAGVTQTPRYLIKTRGQQVTLSCSPISGHRSVSWYQQTPGQGLQFLFEYFSETQRNKGNFPGRFSGRQFSNSRSEMNVSTLELGDSALYLCASSHRGPGTEAFFGQGTRLTVV.

In its sample, this clone was seen once. This chain joins TRBV6-5 and TRBJ2-5; 10 nucleotides align to TRBD2. The trim removed 7 bases at V and 5 bases at J, leaving 7 bases unmatched. CDR3 length: 14 residues. Looked up from germline, CDR1 is MNHEY and CDR2 is SVGAGI. The DNA for the CDR3 is TGTGCCAGCAAAGCGGGGGGGGCTGCGGAGACCCAGTACTTC. Protein sequence: CASKAGGAAETQYF.

The gene calls are TRBV5-1 and TRBJ2-1; 8 bases fit TRBD1. V was clipped by 1 base and J by 6 bases; unmatched bases: 0. The CDR3 totals 13 residues. CDR1 and CDR2 (germline): SGHRS, YFSETQ. The CDR3: CASSLTGGNEQFF. The CDR3 nucleotides are TGCGCCAGCAGCTTGACAGGGGGCAATGAGCAGTTCTTC.

The chain joins TRBV19 to TRBJ2-1, with D tentatively TRBD1 or TRBD2 (5 bases each). Germline CDR1 LNHDA, CDR2 SQIVND (reference sequence). The CDR3 covers 16 residues. The V end was cut by 8 bases, the J end by 5 bases, with 22 bases between. The chain's CDR3 is CASRKFGTAIHNEQFF. CDR3 DNA sequence: TGTGCCAGTCGAAAATTCGGGACCGCAATTCACAATGAGCAGTTCTTC.

The chain couples TRBV27 to TRBJ2-2, with D perhaps being TRBD1 or TRBD2 (5 bases each). The V and J ends lost 6 bases and 6 bases respectively, with 14 bases between them. Germline assignment: CDR1 MNHEY and CDR2 SMNVEV (reference sequence). This CDR3 contains 14 residues. CDR3 bases: TGTGCCAGCAGGCCGGGGCTGACCCCCGGGGAGCTGTTTTTT. Translating gives CASRPGLTPGELFF.

This clone was detected a few times. The rearrangement links TRBV3-1 (or the pseudogene TRBV3-2) to TRBJ2-2, with 8 bases identical to TRBD2. The ends lost 8 bases at V and 1 base at J; junction bases unmatched: 9. This CDR3 spans 16 amino acids. Germline V gives CDR1 LGHDT, CDR2 YNNKEL (reference sequence). The DNA for the CDR3 is TGTGCCAGCGAGGGGGGGCTAGCGGGGAACACCGGGGAGCTGTTTTTT. As protein: CASEGGLAGNTGELFF.

The V call is TRBV5-4, the J call TRBJ2-2, with D possibly being TRBD1 or TRBD2 (5 bases each). The CDR3 sequence is 14 residues long. From germline, CDR1 is SGHNT and CDR2 YYREEE (reference sequence). V lost 4 bases and J 4 bases, leaving 11 bases between the germline ends. CDR3 residues: CASSHGTGTGELFF. CDR3 nucleotide sequence: TGTGCCAGCAGCCATGGGACCGGCACCGGGGAGCTGTTTTTT.

CDR3 region: CASSYPTGAGQVEQYF. For the CDR3, the DNA is TGTGCCAGCAGTTACCCCACTGGAGCGGGGCAGGTCGAGCAGTACTTC. The chain carries TRBV6-2 or TRBV6-3 and TRBJ2-7, with TRBD2 matching 7 bases. The CDR3 totals 16 residues. Germline V gene lookup returns CDR1 MNHEY and CDR2 SVGEGT. The V and J ends lost 2 bases and 6 bases, in that order; junction bases with no gene match: 13.